A selection of T cell receptor beta chains follows, all from one sample in a study of cytomegalovirus exposure and HLA in healthy donors. The assay was immunoSEQ multiplex PCR, and TCRdb's table has in-frame clones only and misses some. Of 68,000 or so clones in the sample, about nine tenths were seen once. The sample consisted of PBMCs. Every receptor here comes from a man in his late teens or twenties in good health and CMV-seronegative. Both conserved end residues are part of each CDR3. Each record gives: J gene, V gene, CDR3 protein.

J: TRBJ2-3; V: TRBV7-2; CDR3: CASSSPGLVVHTQYF
J: TRBJ2-2; V: TRBV19; CDR3: CASIPRGGQYTGELFF
J: TRBJ1-5; V: TRBV11-2; CDR3: CASSPSGDSNQPQHF
J: TRBJ2-3; V: TRBV6-4; CDR3: CASSWTSGSDTQYF
J: TRBJ1-4; V: TRBV5-1; CDR3: CASSLRTETNEKLFF
J: TRBJ1-3; V: TRBV18; CDR3: CASSLQGSGNTIYF
J: TRBJ2-2; V: TRBV7-2; CDR3: CASSSYQGTYTGELFF
J: TRBJ1-5; V: TRBV5-8; CDR3: CASSPAWGVSNQPQHF
J: TRBJ1-5; V: TRBV9; CDR3: CASSVGLSNQPQHF
J: TRBJ2-5; V: TRBV7-9; CDR3: CASSSSGRLETQYF
J: TRBJ2-1; V: TRBV19; CDR3: CASSRDSSYNEQFF
J: TRBJ2-1; V: TRBV4-2; CDR3: CASSQDPAGGDEQFF
J: TRBJ1-2; V: TRBV5-4; CDR3: CASSLVPRDTSSKYGYTF
J: TRBJ1-1; V: TRBV4-3; CDR3: CASSHISQGSTEAFF
J: TRBJ2-1; V: TRBV4-2; CDR3: CASSPEKTSGRYDEQFF
J: TRBJ2-1; V: TRBV6-5; CDR3: CASSYSRTANNEQFF
J: TRBJ1-1; V: TRBV19; CDR3: CASGGWPSNTEAFF
J: TRBJ2-5; V: TRBV5-4; CDR3: CASRQPGLAGAGQETQYF
J: TRBJ2-7; V: TRBV6-7; CDR3: CANHRCGLAGKNGIHRPYEQYF
J: TRBJ1-1; V: TRBV7-2; CDR3: CASSSGQPNTEAFF
J: TRBJ2-1; V: TRBV5-1; CDR3: CASAQGPDNEQFF
J: TRBJ2-1; V: TRBV5-5; CDR3: CASSLDAGTPYNEQFF
J: TRBJ2-7; V: TRBV4-2; CDR3: CASSQASGGYEQYF
J: TRBJ2-5; V: TRBV7-6; CDR3: CASSFRGGAETQYF
J: TRBJ2-7; V: TRBV11-2; CDR3: CASSPGTSWGGEQYF
J: TRBJ2-7; V: TRBV4-3; CDR3: CASSQVLAGGYEQYF
J: TRBJ2-1; V: TRBV11-2; CDR3: CASSLDSARNEQFF